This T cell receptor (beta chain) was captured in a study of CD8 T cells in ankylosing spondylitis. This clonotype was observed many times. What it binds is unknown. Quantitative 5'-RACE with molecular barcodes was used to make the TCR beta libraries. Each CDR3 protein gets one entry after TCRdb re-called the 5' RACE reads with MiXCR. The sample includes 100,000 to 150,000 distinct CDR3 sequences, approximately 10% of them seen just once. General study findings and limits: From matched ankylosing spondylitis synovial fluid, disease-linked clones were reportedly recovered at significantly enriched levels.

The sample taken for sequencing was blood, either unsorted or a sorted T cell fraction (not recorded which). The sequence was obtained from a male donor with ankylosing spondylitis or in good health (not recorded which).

CDR3 nucleotide sequence: TGTGCCAGCAGCCGGACTAGCGGCTCCCAAGAGACCCAGTACTTC. This codes for CASSRTSGSQETQYF. The chain recombines TRBV7-3 with TRBJ2-5; 10 nucleotides agree with TRBD2. Germline loops: CDR1 SGHTA, CDR2 FQGTGA. This CDR3 is 15 amino acids long. Losses at the gene ends were 5 bases for V and 1 base for J; bases not matched to a gene: 4.